A single sample is the source of the 8 T cell receptor beta chains below, sequenced in a study of CD8 T cells in ankylosing spondylitis. General study results and limits: Characteristic, it appeared, of ankylosing spondylitis blood was a TCR beta motif of seven or eight highly homologous variants.

TCRdb re-called the 5' RACE reads through MiXCR, storing one row per CDR3 protein. This table has roughly 300,000 distinct CDR3 sequences, roughly 8% appearing once. These TCRs' antigens remain unknown. Specimen: blood, either unsorted or a sorted T cell fraction (not recorded which). These receptors all stem from a male donor with ankylosing spondylitis.

This chain connects TRBV5-1 to TRBJ2-1; TRBD1 matches 11 bases. This CDR3 comprises 17 residues. V trimming: 5 bases; J trimming: 8 bases; junction bases outside the gene matches: 15. Germline V lookup: CDR1 SGHRS, CDR2 YFSETQ. Written as DNA, the CDR3 is TGCGCCAGCAGATGGACAGGGGGCGATGAAGTTTCGGATGAGCAGTTCTTC. Its translation: CASRWTGGDEVSDEQFF.

This clonotype was observed at least ten times. CDR3 protein: CASSLNYWLAGATRNTGELFF. The CDR3 DNA follows: TGCGCCAGCAGCTTGAATTATTGGCTAGCGGGAGCCACGCGGAACACCGGGGAGCTGTTTTTT. The chain couples TRBV5-1 to TRBJ2-2; TRBD2 matches 10 bases. V shed 1 base and J 1 base; nucleotides not matched to a gene: 16. This CDR3 has 21 amino acids. Per germline, CDR1 SGHRS and CDR2 YFSETQ.

The J gene is TRBJ2-7, the V gene TRBV6-1; D possibly uses TRBD1 or TRBD2 (5 bases each). The CDR3 length is 15 residues. The germline V gene encodes CDR1 MNHNS and CDR2 SASEGT. The V end was cut by 7 bases, the J end by 2 bases, with 18 bases between. CDR3 DNA: TGTGCCAGCACCCCGGGACGGCGGAGGACCTACGAGCAGTACTTC. Its protein product is CASTPGRRRTYEQYF.

This clonotype has a handful of counts. The rearrangement uses TRBV18 and TRBJ2-1; TRBD2 agrees at 8 bases. The V and J ends lost 1 base and 0 bases, in that order; junction bases with no gene match: 2. The CDR3 is 16 residues long. Germline V gene data show CDR1 as KGHSH and CDR2 as LQKENI. CDR3 sequence (DNA): TGTGCCAGCTCACCACTAAGCGGGAGCTCCTACAATGAGCAGTTCTTC. Encoded protein: CASSPLSGSSYNEQFF.

The J gene is TRBJ2-7, the V gene TRBV6-6; no reliable D call. Per germline, CDR1 MNHNY and CDR2 SVGAGI (reference sequence). The CDR3 runs 13 residues. The germline V and J ends were trimmed by 1 base and 4 bases, with 8 bases remaining between them. Here the CDR3 reads CASSYFGLYEQYF. Written as DNA, the CDR3 is TGTGCCAGCAGTTACTTCGGCCTTTACGAGCAGTACTTC.

As regards this clonotype: Germline is not matched at one junction end, which may reflect a read error. The chain has TRBV4-1 and TRBJ2-3; 7 bases are a match to TRBD2. CDR3 size: 15 residues. Germline assignment: CDR1 MGHRA and CDR2 YSYEKL. CDR3 nucleotide sequence: TGCGTCAGCAGTAGCGGGCCCCTCAGCACAGATACGCAGTATTTT. Residues: CVSSSGPLSTDTQYF.

The chain recombines TRBV5-1 with TRBJ2-5, with 8 bases fitting TRBD2. The CDR3 extends over 17 amino acids. The trim removed 0 bases at V and 4 bases at J, leaving 11 bases unmatched. Germline V CDR1 and CDR2: SGHRS, YFSETQ. CDR3 DNA sequence: TGCGCCAGCAGCTTGGCGGGGGGGAACCGGATCGGAGAGACCCAGTACTTC. It specifies CASSLAGGNRIGETQYF. The complete variable domain, with remaining parts taken from reference TRBV5-1 and TRBJ2-5, reads KAGVTQTPRYLIKTRGQQVTLSCSPISGHRSVSWYQQTPGQGLQFLFEYFSETQRNKGNFPGRFSGRQFSNSRSEMNVSTLELGDSALYLCASSLAGGNRIGETQYFGPGTRLLVL.

The chain carries TRBV5-1 and TRBJ2-7; 9 positions match TRBD1. CDR1 is SGHRS, CDR2 YFSETQ, per germline. This CDR3 comprises 14 residues. With 4 bases clipped from V and 9 bases from J, the junction kept 11 bases outside the gene matches. The CDR3, as DNA: TGCGCCAGCAGCCTAGGACAGGGGCAGTTGGGGCAGTACTTC. Amino acids: CASSLGQGQLGQYF.